These 15 T cell receptor beta chains originate from one sample sequenced in a study of shared clonotypes between healthy human individuals. Sequencing used immunoSEQ multiplex PCR; TCRdb keeps in-frame clones, though not all of them. The table lists around 2.3 million clones, 95% of them singletons, with roughly 0.13% in the top ten. The sample consisted of naive CD4+ T cells sorted from blood. Subset reported: CD45RA+ positively selected. The receptor set was obtained from a man aged 18 to 35 in good health.

J is TRBJ2-2 and V is TRBV7-6; D is uncertain. The length of the CDR3 is 14 residues. The V gene's germline CDR1 is SGHVS and CDR2 FNYEAQ. V was trimmed by 5 bases and J by 0 bases, leaving 7 bases between them. The CDR3 is CASSTRANTGELFF. In DNA form, the CDR3 reads TGTGCCAGCAGCACACGGGCGAACACCGGGGAGCTGTTTTTT.

The rearrangement links TRBV5-1 to TRBJ2-7; 7 nucleotides match TRBD2. Germline values: CDR1 SGHRS, CDR2 YFSETQ. The CDR3 is 15 residues long. The V and J ends lost 0 bases and 3 bases, in that order; junction bases with no gene match: 6. The CDR3 DNA is TGCGCCAGCAGCTTGGTCGGCGGGAGTATCTACGAGCAGTACTTC. It specifies CASSLVGGSIYEQYF.

V is TRBV29-1 and J is TRBJ2-2; D uncertain. Per the germline V gene, CDR1 is SQVTM and CDR2 is ANQGSEA. The CDR3 is made up of 14 amino acids. V lost 6 bases, J lost 1 base, and 12 bases lay in between. Here the CDR3 DNA reads TGCAGCGTAGCGCGTGGGCAGAACACCGGGGAGCTGTTTTTT. Translating gives CSVARGQNTGELFF.

Concerning this clone itself: The sample has other DNA sequences that encode this CDR3 too. J is TRBJ2-5 and V is TRBV6-5; D unclear. Trimming took 6 bases from V and 3 from J, leaving 5 bases between them. Germline CDR1 and CDR2: MNHEY and SVGAGI. The CDR3 runs to 11 residues. For the CDR3, the DNA is TGTGCCAGCAGCCATGAAGAGACCCAGTACTTC. As protein: CASSHEETQYF.

This rearrangement joins TRBV7-8 to TRBJ1-5; D remains ambiguous. This CDR3 contains 16 residues. V gave up 1 base and J gave up 0 bases, with 10 bases separating them. The V gene's germline CDR1 is SGHVS and CDR2 FQNEAQ. The CDR3 nucleotides read TGTGCCAGCAGCTTAGAGTCTCAGTTTAGCAATCAGCCCCAGCATTTT. Its translation: CASSLESQFSNQPQHF.

The gene calls are TRBV10-3 and TRBJ2-1; 14 bases are shared with TRBD2. CDR1 and CDR2 (germline): ENHRY, SYGVKD. After removal of 8 bases from V and 2 bases from J, the junction contained 8 bases not matched to a gene. The CDR3 loop spans 17 amino acids. CDR3 amino acids: CAISGLAGEGAYNEQFF. The DNA for the CDR3 is TGTGCCATCTCGGGACTAGCGGGAGAGGGGGCCTACAATGAGCAGTTCTTC.

This clone was detected only a few times. The V and J genes are TRBV2 and TRBJ2-2; perhaps TRBD1 as D (5 bases). Trimming removed 7 bases at V and 4 bases at J, with 13 bases between. Germline V lookup: CDR1 SNHLY, CDR2 FYNNEI. The CDR3 has 14 amino acids. CDR3 DNA sequence: TGTGCCAGCAAGAAAGGGGTGGGCACCGGGGAGCTGTTTTTT. It yields the protein CASKKGVGTGELFF.

The rearrangement joins TRBV15 to TRBJ2-1; 12 bases line up with TRBD2. The CDR3 loop spans 16 amino acids. The V gene end was trimmed by 1 base and the J gene end by 8 bases; junction bases not matched to a gene: 6. Germline CDR1 reads LNHNV; CDR2 reads YYDKDF (reference sequence). DNA of the CDR3: TGTGCCACCAGCAGAGCCACTAGCGGGGGGCTCTATGAGCAGTTCTTC. Its protein product is CATSRATSGGLYEQFF.

This chain connects TRBV5-1 to TRBJ1-2; no reliable D call. The length of the CDR3 is 14 residues. Per germline, CDR1 SGHRS and CDR2 YFSETQ. The ends were cut back, 0 bases at V and 0 bases at J, with 6 bases in the middle. The CDR3 DNA reads TGCGCCAGCAGCTTGGACGGTACTAACTATGGCTACACCTTC. This encodes CASSLDGTNYGYTF.

The CDR3 loop is CASSLAAGQGNSPLHF. CDR3 DNA: TGCGCCAGCAGCTTGGCGGCGGGACAGGGGAATTCACCCCTCCACTTT. This chain connects TRBV5-1 to TRBJ1-6; TRBD1 matches at 10 bases. The length of the CDR3 is 16 residues. From germline, CDR1 is SGHRS and CDR2 YFSETQ. The J segment lost 7 bases and the V segment lost 0 bases, leaving 4 bases of the junction unmatched. The whole variable domain, filled in from reference TRBV5-1 and TRBJ1-6, reads KAGVTQTPRYLIKTRGQQVTLSCSPISGHRSVSWYQQTPGQGLQFLFEYFSETQRNKGNFPGRFSGRQFSNSRSEMNVSTLELGDSALYLCASSLAAGQGNSPLHFGNGTRLTVT.

V is TRBV25-1 and J is TRBJ1-6; perhaps TRBD1 as D (6 bases). The CDR3 is made up of 14 amino acids. V gave up 6 bases and J gave up 7 bases, with 13 bases separating them. Per germline, CDR1 MGHDK and CDR2 SYGVNS. CDR3 sequence reads: CASREQGNNSPLHF. In DNA form, the CDR3 reads TGTGCCAGCAGGGAACAGGGTAACAATTCACCCCTCCACTTT.

This clone was counted once. The chain couples TRBV5-1 to TRBJ2-2, with a weak D call TRBD1 (6 bases). Between the trimmed V and J ends, which lost 4 bases and 2 bases, there was a span of 12 bases. The V gene's germline CDR1 is SGHRS and CDR2 YFSETQ. This CDR3 comprises 15 residues. In nucleotides, the CDR3 is TGCGCCAGCAGCCGGGGACAACTCAACACCGGGGAGCTGTTTTTT. Its translation is CASSRGQLNTGELFF.

The gene calls are TRBV19 and TRBJ2-5; TRBD1 aligns across 7 bases. The CDR3 covers 15 residues. Unmatched junction bases numbered 6, after V lost 3 bases and J lost 2 bases. CDR1 is LNHDA and CDR2 is SQIVND in the germline V gene (reference sequence). CDR3 loop: CASSIPGTVQETQYF. The CDR3 DNA is TGTGCCAGTAGTATCCCCGGGACAGTACAAGAGACCCAGTACTTC.

The V call is TRBV6-6, the J call TRBJ2-1; TRBD2 aligns across 11 bases. Unmatched junction bases numbered 7, after V lost 7 bases and J lost 8 bases. The CDR3 has 14 amino acids. Germline V lookup: CDR1 MNHNY, CDR2 SVGAGI (reference sequence). CDR3 coding DNA: TGTGCCAGCAATAGACTAGCGGGGAACTATGAGCAGTTCTTC. This encodes CASNRLAGNYEQFF.

The DNA for the CDR3 is TGTGCCAGCAGCCCCCGCTGGGGCGCAGATACGCAGTATTTT. It encodes CASSPRWGADTQYF. The chain employs TRBV11-2 and TRBJ2-3; D possibly corresponds to TRBD1 (5 bases). Germline assignment: CDR1 SGHAT and CDR2 FQNNGV. V shed 5 bases and J shed 4 bases, with 13 bases lying between them. The CDR3 totals 14 residues.